Each of the 5 T cell receptor beta chains below was sequenced from the same sample in a study of spatial heterogeneity in lung cancer. Specified time point: sample taken at primary tumor resection. Unsorted whole RNA of tumor, nontumor lung or frozen PBMC was sequenced. TCRdb reprocessed the 5' RACE reads via MiXCR and lists one record per CDR3 protein. The data hold under 75,000 distinct CDR3 sequences, with 8% to 9% observed a single time. Material: PBMCs, obtained at surgery. Source of these receptors: a female donor with early-stage non-small cell lung cancer.

The chain links TRBV5-6 to TRBJ1-1, with D uncertain. Trimming left V 0 bases short and J 0 bases short, with 0 bases between. The CDR3 loop spans 12 amino acids. Germline lookup yields CDR1 SGHDT and CDR2 YYEEEE. The CDR3 loop reads CASSLVNTEAFF. CDR3 nucleotides: TGTGCCAGCAGCTTGGTGAACACTGAAGCTTTCTTT. The whole variable domain, filled in from reference TRBV5-6 and TRBJ1-1, reads DAGVTQSPTHLIKTRGQQVTLRCSPKSGHDTVSWYQQALGQGPQFIFQYYEEEERQRGNFPDRFSGHQFPNYSSELNVNALLLGDSALYLCASSLVNTEAFFGQGTRLTVV.

This clonotype came up many times. The rearrangement uses TRBV15 and TRBJ2-2; 11 nucleotides match TRBD2. This CDR3 spans 17 amino acids. Germline loops: CDR1 LNHNV, CDR2 YYDKDF (reference sequence). V lost 0 bases and J lost 8; bases outside the gene matches: 8. The CDR3 reads CATSRDLLAGAAGELFF. The CDR3 coding sequence is TGTGCCACCAGCAGAGATCTACTAGCGGGAGCTGCAGGGGAGCTGTTTTTT.

This clonotype turned up a few times. V is TRBV5-1 and J is TRBJ1-4, with D possibly being TRBD1 (5 bases). The CDR3 consists of 16 residues. CDR1 is SGHRS and CDR2 is YFSETQ in the germline V gene. Trimming stripped 3 bases from V and 1 base from J, with 13 bases between. CDR3: CASSYGQLGTNEKLFF. The CDR3 region has the DNA TGCGCCAGCAGCTACGGACAACTTGGAACTAATGAAAAACTGTTTTTT.

Many counts were recorded for this clonotype. A much larger clone is a single base away; this may be a read error. This chain links TRBV5-1 with TRBJ2-2; D ambiguous. The germline V and J ends were trimmed by 0 bases and 1 base, with 7 bases remaining between them. The CDR3 totals 15 residues. The V gene's germline CDR1 is SGHRS and CDR2 YFSETQ. This chain's CDR3 is CASSLGQMNTGELFF. CDR3 coding DNA: TGCGCCAGCAGCTTGGGGCAGATGAACACCGGGGAGCTGTTTTTT.

The V call is TRBV28, the J call TRBJ2-7; D is unresolved. CDR1 and CDR2 (germline): MDHEN, SYDVKM. Between the trimmed V and J ends, which lost 5 bases and 3 bases, there was a span of 14 bases. The CDR3 runs to 14 residues. The CDR3 coding sequence is TGTGCCAGCAGTCCTCCGACGGACGGCTACGAGCAGTACTTC. Protein sequence: CASSPPTDGYEQYF.